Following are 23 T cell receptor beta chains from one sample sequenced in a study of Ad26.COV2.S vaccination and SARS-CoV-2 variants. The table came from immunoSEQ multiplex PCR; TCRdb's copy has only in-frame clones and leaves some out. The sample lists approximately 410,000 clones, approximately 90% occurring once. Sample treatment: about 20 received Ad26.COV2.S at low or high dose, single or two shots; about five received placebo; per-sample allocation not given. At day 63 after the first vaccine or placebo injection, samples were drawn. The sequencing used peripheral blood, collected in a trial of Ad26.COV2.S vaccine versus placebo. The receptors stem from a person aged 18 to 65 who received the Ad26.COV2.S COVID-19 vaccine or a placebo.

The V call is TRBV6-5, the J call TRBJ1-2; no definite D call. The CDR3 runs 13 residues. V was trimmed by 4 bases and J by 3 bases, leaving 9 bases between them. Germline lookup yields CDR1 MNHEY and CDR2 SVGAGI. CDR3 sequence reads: CASSSPSYYGYTF. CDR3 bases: TGTGCCAGCAGTTCCCCATCCTACTATGGCTACACCTTC.

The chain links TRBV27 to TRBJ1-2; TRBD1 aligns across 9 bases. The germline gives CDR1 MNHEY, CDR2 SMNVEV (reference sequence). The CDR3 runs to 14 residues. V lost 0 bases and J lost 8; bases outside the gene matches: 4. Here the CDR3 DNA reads TGTGCCAGCAGTTTATCGAAACAGGGGGCGGGCTACACCTTC. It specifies CASSLSKQGAGYTF.

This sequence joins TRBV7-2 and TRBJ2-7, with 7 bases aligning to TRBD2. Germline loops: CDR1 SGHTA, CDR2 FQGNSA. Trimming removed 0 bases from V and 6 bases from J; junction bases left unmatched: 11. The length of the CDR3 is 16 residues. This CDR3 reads CASSLAWGWGGGEQYF. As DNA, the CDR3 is TGTGCCAGCAGCTTAGCGTGGGGATGGGGGGGAGGCGAGCAGTACTTC.

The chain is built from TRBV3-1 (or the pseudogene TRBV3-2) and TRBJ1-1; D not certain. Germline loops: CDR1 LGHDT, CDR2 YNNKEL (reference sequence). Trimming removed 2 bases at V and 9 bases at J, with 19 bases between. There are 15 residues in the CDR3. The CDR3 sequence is CASSQPRALHPQAFF. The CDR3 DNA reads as TGTGCCAGCAGCCAACCCCGGGCCCTTCATCCCCAAGCTTTCTTT.

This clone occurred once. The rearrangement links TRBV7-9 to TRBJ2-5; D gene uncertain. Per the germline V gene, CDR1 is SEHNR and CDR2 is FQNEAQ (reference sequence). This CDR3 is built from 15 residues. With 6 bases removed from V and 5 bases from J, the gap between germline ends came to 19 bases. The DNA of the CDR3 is TGTGCCAGCAGGGACCACCGTGGGTTCGGGGAGACCCAGTACTTC. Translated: CASRDHRGFGETQYF.

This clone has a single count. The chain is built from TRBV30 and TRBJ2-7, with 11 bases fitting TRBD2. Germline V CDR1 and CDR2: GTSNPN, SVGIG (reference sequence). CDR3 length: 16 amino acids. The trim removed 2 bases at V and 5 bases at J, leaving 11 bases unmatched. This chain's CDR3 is CAWSTASGGNSDEQYF. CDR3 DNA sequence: TGTGCCTGGAGTACGGCTAGCGGGGGGAACAGCGACGAGCAGTACTTC.

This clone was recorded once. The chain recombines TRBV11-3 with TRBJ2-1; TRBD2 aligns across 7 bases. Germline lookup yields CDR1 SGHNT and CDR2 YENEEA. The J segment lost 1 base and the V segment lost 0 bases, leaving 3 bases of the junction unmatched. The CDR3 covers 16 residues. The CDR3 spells CASSLDGLVSYNEQFF. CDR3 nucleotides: TGTGCCAGCAGCTTAGACGGACTAGTTTCCTACAATGAGCAGTTCTTC.

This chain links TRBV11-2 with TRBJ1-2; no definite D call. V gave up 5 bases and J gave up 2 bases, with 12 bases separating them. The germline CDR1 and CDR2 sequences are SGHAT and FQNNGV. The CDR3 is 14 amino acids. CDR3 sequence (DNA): TGTGCCAGCAGCCAAGTACCCCTCAACTATGGCTACACCTTC. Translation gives CASSQVPLNYGYTF.

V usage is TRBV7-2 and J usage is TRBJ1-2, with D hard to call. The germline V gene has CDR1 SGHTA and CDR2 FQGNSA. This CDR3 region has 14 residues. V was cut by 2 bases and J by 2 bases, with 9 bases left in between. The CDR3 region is CASSLSAGNYGYTF. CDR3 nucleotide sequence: TGTGCCAGCAGCTTATCGGCAGGAAACTATGGCTACACCTTC.

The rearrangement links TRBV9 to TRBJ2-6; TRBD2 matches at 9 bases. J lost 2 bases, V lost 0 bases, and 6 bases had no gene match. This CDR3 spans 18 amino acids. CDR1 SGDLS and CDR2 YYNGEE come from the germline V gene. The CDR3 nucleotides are TGTGCCAGCAGCGTAGATCTTAGCGGGGGACCTGGGGCCAACGTCCTGACTTTC. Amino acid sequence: CASSVDLSGGPGANVLTF.

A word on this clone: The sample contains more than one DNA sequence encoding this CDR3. The CDR3 nucleotides read TGTGCCTGGAGTAGGGATAGCAATCAGCCCCAGCATTTT. It translates to CAWSRDSNQPQHF. V and J are TRBV30 and TRBJ1-5; D is uncertain. The CDR3 extends over 13 amino acids. Germline V gives CDR1 GTSNPN, CDR2 SVGIG (reference sequence). Trimming removed 2 bases at V and 0 bases at J, with 5 bases between.

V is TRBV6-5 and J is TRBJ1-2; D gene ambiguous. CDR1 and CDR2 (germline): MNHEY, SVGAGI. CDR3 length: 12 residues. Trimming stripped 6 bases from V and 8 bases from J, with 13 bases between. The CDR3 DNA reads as TGTGCCAGCAGGCGCACCGCTCAAGGCTACACCTTC. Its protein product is CASRRTAQGYTF.

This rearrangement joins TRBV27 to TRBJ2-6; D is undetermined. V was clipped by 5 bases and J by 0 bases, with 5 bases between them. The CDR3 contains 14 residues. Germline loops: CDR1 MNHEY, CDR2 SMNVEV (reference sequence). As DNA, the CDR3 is TGTGCCAGCAGTCCGAACTCTGGGGCCAACGTCCTGACTTTC. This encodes CASSPNSGANVLTF.

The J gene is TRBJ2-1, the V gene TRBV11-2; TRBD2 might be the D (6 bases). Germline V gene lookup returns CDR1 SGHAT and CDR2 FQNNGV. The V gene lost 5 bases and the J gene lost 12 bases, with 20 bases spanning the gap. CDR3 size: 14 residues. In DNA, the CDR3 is TGTGCCAGCAGCAGAATAGCGGTGCCCGGGGGGCAGTTCTTC. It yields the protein CASSRIAVPGGQFF.

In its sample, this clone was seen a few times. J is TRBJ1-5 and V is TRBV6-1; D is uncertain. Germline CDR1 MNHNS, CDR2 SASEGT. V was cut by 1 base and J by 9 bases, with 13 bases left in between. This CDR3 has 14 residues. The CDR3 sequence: CASSEVPGSMPQHF. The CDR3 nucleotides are TGTGCCAGCAGTGAAGTCCCGGGATCGATGCCCCAGCATTTT.

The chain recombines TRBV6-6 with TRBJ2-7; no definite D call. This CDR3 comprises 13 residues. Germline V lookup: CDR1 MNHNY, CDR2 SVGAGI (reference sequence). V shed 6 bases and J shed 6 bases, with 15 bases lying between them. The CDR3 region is CASRNHPEGEQYF. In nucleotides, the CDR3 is TGTGCCAGCAGGAATCACCCTGAAGGCGAGCAGTACTTC.

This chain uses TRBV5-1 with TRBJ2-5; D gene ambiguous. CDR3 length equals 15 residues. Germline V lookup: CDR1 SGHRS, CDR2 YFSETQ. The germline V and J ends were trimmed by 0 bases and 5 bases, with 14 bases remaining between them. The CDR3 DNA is TGCGCCAGCAGCTTGGCCCTGGGGTCGGGCGAGACCCAGTACTTC. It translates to CASSLALGSGETQYF. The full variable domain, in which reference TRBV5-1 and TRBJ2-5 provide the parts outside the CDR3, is KAGVTQTPRYLIKTRGQQVTLSCSPISGHRSVSWYQQTPGQGLQFLFEYFSETQRNKGNFPGRFSGRQFSNSRSEMNVSTLELGDSALYLCASSLALGSGETQYFGPGTRLLVL.

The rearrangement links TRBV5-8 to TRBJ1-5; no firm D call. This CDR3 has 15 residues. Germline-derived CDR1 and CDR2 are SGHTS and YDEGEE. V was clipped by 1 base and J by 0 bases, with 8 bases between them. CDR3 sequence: CASSLTAYSNQPQHF. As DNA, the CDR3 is TGTGCCAGCAGCTTGACAGCTTATAGCAATCAGCCCCAGCATTTT.

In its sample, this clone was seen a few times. In DNA form, the CDR3 reads TGTGCCAGCAGTTACTTTCTCCGGGAAAAACTGTTTTTT. Protein product: CASSYFLREKLFF. The chain employs TRBV6-6 and TRBJ1-4; D call uncertain. The CDR3 is 13 amino acids. V was pared by 1 base and J by 8 bases, with 8 bases between. CDR1 and CDR2 from the germline V gene are MNHNY and SVGAGI (reference sequence).

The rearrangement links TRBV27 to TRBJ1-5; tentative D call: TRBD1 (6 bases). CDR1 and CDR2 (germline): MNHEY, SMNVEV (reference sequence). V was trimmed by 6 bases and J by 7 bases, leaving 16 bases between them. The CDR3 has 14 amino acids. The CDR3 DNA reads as TGTGCCAGCAGCGATGGGTTCAGGGGACAGCCCCAGCATTTT. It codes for CASSDGFRGQPQHF.

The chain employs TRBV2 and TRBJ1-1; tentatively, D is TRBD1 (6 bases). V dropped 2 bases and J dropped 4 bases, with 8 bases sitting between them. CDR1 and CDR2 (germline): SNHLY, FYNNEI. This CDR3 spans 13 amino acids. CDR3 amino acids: CASSERGSTEAFF. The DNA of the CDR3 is TGTGCCAGCAGTGAAAGGGGGAGCACTGAAGCTTTCTTT.

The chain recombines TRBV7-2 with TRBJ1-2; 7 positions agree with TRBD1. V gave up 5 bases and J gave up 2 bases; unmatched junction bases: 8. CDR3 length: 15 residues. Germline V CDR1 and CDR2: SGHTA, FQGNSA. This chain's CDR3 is CASSLQSGQNYGYTF. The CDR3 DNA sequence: TGTGCCAGCAGCCTGCAGTCGGGACAGAACTATGGCTACACCTTC.

The CDR3 spells CASTWGNQPQHF. The DNA of the CDR3 is TGTGCCAGCACCTGGGGTAATCAGCCCCAGCATTTT. This chain connects TRBV5-6 to TRBJ1-5; D unresolved. V dropped 6 bases and J dropped 4 bases, with 8 bases sitting between them. The CDR3 has 12 residues. Germline loops: CDR1 SGHDT, CDR2 YYEEEE.